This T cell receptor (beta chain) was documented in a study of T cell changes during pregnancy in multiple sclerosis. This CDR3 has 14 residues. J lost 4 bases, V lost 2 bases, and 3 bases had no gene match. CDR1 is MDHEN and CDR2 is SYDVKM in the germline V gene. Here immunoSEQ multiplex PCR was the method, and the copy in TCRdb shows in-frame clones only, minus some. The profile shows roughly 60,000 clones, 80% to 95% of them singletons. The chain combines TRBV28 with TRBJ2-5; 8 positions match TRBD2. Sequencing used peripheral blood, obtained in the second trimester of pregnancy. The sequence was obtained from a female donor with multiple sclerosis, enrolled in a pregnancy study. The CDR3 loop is CASSLVLAGETQYF. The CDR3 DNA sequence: TGTGCCAGCAGTTTAGTCCTAGCGGGAGAGACCCAGTACTTC.